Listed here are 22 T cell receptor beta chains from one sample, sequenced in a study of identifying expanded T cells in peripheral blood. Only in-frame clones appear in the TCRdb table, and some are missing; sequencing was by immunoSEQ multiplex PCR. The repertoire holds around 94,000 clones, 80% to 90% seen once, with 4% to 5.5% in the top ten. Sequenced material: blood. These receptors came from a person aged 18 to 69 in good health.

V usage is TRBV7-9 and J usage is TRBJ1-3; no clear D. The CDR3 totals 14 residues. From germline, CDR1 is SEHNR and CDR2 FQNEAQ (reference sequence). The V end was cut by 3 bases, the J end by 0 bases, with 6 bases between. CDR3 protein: CASSFRRSGNTIYF. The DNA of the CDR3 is TGTGCCAGCAGCTTCAGACGCTCTGGAAACACCATATATTTT. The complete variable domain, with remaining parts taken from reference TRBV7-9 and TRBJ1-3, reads DTGVSQNPRHKITKRGQNVTFRCDPISEHNRLYWYRQTLGQGPEFLTYFQNEAQLEKSRLLSDRFSAERPKGSFSTLEIQRTEQGDSAMYLCASSFRRSGNTIYFGEGSWLTVV.

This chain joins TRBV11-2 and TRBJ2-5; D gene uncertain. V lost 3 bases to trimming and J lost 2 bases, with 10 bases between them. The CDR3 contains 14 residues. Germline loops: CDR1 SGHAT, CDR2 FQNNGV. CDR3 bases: TGTGCCAGCAGCTTCACGTCAGTTCAAGAGACCCAGTACTTC. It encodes CASSFTSVQETQYF.

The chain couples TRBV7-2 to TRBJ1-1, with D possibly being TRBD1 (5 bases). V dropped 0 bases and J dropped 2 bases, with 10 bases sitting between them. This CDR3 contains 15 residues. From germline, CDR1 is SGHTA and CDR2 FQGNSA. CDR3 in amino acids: CASSLAGGSNTEAFF. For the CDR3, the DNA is TGTGCCAGCAGCTTAGCCGGGGGGTCCAACACTGAAGCTTTCTTT.

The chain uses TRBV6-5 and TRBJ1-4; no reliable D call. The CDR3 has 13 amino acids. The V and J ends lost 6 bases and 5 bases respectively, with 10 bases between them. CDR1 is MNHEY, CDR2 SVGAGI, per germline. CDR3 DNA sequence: TGTGCCAGCAGGTCGGACTTCAATGAAAAACTGTTTTTT. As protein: CASRSDFNEKLFF.

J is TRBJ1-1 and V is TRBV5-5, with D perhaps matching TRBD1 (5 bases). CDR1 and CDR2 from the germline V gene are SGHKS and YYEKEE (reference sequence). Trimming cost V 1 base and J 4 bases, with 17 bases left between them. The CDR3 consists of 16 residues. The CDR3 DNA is TGTGCCAGCAGCTTGTCGGATCAGGCGGGGCGCACTGAAGCTTTCTTT. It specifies CASSLSDQAGRTEAFF.

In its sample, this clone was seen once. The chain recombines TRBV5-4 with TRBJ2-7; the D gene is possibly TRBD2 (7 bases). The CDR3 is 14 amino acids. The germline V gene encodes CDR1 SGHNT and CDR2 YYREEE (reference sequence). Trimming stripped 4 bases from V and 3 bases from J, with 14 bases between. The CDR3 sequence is CASSPNGGHYEQYF. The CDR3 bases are TGTGCCAGCAGCCCGAACGGGGGGCACTACGAGCAGTACTTC.

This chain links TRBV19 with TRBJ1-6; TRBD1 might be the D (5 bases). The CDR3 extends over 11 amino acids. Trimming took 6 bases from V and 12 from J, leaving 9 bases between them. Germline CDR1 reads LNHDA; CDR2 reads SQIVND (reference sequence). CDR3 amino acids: CASRRGGPLHF. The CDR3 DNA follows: TGTGCCAGTAGAAGGGGAGGACCCCTCCACTTT.

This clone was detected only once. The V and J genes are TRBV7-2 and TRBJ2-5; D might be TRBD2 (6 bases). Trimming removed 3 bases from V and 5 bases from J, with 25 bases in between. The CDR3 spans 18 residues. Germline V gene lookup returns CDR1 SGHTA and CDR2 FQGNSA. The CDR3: CASSFWSGLTSGSETQYF. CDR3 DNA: TGTGCCAGCAGCTTTTGGTCGGGCCTGACTAGTGGGTCGGAGACCCAGTACTTC. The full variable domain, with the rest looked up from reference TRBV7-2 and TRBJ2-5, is GAGVSQSPSNKVTEKGKDVELRCDPISGHTALYWYRQSLGQGLEFLIYFQGNSAPDKSGLPSDRFSAERTGGSVSTLTIQRTQQEDSAVYLCASSFWSGLTSGSETQYFGPGTRLLVL.

CDR3 DNA sequence: TGTGCCAGCAGTTACCGACGAGCATCTAGCACAGATACGCAGTATTTT. It encodes CASSYRRASSTDTQYF. V and J are TRBV6-5 and TRBJ2-3, with D unclear. The CDR3 contains 16 residues. Trimming removed 2 bases from V and 0 bases from J, with 12 bases in between. The germline V gene encodes CDR1 MNHEY and CDR2 SVGAGI.

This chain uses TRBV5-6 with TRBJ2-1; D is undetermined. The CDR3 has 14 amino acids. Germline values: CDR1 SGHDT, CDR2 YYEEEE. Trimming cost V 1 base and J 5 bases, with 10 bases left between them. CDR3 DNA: TGTGCCAGCAGCTTGAGTTACGATGACAATGAGCAGTTCTTC. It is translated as CASSLSYDDNEQFF.

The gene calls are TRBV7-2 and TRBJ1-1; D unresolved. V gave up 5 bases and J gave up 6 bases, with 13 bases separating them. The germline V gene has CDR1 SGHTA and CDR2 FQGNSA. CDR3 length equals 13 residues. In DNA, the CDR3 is TGTGCCAGCAGCCAACGACCTAACGCTGAAGCTTTCTTT. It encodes CASSQRPNAEAFF.

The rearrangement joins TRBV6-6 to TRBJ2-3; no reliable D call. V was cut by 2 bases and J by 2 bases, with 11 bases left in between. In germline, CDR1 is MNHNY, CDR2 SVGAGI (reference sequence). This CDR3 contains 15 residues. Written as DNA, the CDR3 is TGTGCCAGCAGTTACCCCCAACTCCCCACAGATACGCAGTATTTT. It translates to CASSYPQLPTDTQYF.

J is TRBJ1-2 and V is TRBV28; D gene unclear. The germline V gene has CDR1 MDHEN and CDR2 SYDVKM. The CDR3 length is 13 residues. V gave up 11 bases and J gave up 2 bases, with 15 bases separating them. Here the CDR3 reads CALKEDGNYGYTF. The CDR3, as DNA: TGTGCCCTAAAGGAAGACGGAAACTATGGCTACACCTTC.

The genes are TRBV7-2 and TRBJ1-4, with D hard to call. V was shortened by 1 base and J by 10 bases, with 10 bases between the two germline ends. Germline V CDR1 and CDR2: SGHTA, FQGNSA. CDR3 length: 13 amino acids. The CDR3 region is CASSLGERTKLFF. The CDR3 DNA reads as TGTGCCAGCAGCTTAGGTGAGAGGACAAAACTGTTTTTT. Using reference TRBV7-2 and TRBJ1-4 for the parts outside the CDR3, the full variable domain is GAGVSQSPSNKVTEKGKDVELRCDPISGHTALYWYRQSLGQGLEFLIYFQGNSAPDKSGLPSDRFSAERTGGSVSTLTIQRTQQEDSAVYLCASSLGERTKLFFGSGTQLSVL.

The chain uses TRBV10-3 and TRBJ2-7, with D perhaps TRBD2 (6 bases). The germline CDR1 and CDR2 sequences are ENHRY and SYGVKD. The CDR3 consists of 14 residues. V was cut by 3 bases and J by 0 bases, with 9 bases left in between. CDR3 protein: CAISDAGGSYEQYF. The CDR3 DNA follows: TGTGCCATCAGTGACGCCGGGGGCTCCTACGAGCAGTACTTC.

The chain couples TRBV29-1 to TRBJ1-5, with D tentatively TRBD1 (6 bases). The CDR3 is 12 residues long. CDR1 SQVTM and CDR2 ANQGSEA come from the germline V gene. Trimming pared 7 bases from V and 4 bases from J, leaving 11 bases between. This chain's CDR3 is CSGGDRNQPQHF. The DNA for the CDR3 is TGCAGCGGAGGAGACAGGAATCAGCCCCAGCATTTT.

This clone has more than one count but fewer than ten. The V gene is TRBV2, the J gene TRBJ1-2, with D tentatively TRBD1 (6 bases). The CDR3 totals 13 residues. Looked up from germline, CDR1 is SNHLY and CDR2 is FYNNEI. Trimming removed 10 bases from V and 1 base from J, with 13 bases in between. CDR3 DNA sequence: TGTGCCACCGGGGACAACCTTAACTATGGCTACACCTTC. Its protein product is CATGDNLNYGYTF.

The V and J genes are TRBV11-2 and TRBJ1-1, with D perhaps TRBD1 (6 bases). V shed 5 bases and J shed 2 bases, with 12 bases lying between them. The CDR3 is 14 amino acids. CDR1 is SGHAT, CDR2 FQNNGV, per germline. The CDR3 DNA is TGTGCCAGCAGCAAACTGACAGGTAACACTGAAGCTTTCTTT. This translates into CASSKLTGNTEAFF.

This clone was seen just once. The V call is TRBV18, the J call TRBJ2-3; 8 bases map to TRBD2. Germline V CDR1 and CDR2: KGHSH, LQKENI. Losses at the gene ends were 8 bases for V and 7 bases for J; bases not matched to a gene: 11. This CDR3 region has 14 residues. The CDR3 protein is CASQSGGRTNTQYF. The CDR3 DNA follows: TGTGCCAGCCAGAGCGGGGGCCGGACCAATACGCAGTATTTT.

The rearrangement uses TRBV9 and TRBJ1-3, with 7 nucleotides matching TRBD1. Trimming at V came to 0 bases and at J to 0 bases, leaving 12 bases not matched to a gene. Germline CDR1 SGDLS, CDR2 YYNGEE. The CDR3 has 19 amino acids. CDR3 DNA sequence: TGTGCCAGCAGCGTAGGAGGGGGCAGCCCTTCTCTCTCTGGAAACACCATATATTTT. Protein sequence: CASSVGGGSPSLSGNTIYF.

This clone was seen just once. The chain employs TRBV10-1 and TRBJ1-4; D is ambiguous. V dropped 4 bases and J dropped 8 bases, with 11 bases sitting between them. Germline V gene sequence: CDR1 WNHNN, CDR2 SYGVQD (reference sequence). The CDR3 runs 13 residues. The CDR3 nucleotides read TGCGCCAGCAGTGGAGATCCCTGGGAAAAACTGTTTTTT. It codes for CASSGDPWEKLFF.

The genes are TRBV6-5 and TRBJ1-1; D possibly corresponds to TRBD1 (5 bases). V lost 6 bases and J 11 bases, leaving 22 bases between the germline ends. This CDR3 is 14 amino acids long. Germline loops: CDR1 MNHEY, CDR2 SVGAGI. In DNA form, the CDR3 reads TGTGCCAGCAGGGGCCAAGCAGGGCTCGACTCGGCTTTCTTT. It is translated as CASRGQAGLDSAFF.